This T cell receptor beta chain came from a study of blood T cell repertoires in COVID-19. Study background: Both acute and convalescent COVID-19 samples were obtained from the United States, Italy and Spain. PBMCs, B-cell-depleted T cells, or T cells provided the cDNA or gDNA that made up the material.

The V gene's germline CDR1 is MNHEY and CDR2 SVGEGT. V dropped 4 bases and J dropped 4; count of bases not matched to a gene: 4. The CDR3 runs to 14 residues. Original methodology: Reference gene primer amplification in the assay estimated nucleated cell counts. Method: immunoSEQ multiplex PCR; TCRdb's copy keeps in-frame clones and lacks some. V and J calls and clone size are those listed in that table; D and trimming were worked out from the DNA. In the table there are roughly 3,900 clones, about 90% of which are singletons. Specimen: peripheral blood. The receptor's source is a man in his fifties with active COVID-19. The chain uses TRBV6-2 or TRBV6-3 and TRBJ2-3; 8 nucleotides line up with TRBD1. CDR3 region: CASSWTGLPDTQYF. CDR3 sequence (DNA): TGTGCCAGCAGTTGGACAGGGCTCCCAGATACGCAGTATTTT.